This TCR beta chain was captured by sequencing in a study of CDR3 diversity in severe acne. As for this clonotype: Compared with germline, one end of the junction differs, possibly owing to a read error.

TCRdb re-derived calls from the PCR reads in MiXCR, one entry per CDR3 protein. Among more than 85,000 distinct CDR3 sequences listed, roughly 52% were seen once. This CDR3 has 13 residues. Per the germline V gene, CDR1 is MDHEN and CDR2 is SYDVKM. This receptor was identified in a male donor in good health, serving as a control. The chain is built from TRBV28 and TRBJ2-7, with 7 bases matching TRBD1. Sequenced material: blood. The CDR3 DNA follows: TGTGCCGGCAGGGGCACAGGGGCCCACGAGCAGTACTTC. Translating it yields CAGRGTGAHEQYF.